This T cell receptor (beta chain) was documented in a study of Graves' ophthalmopathy and Graves' hyperthyroidism. Study details: Specimen type is peripheral blood, obtained at initial diagnosis before any treatment.

TCR beta CDR3 regions were amplified from RNA transcripts. HTBI primers served in a first-round RT-PCR, which a second-round multiplex PCR followed. From the multiplex PCR reads, TCRdb called clonotypes with MiXCR, one entry per CDR3 protein. The sample records tens of thousands of distinct CDR3 sequences, approximately 50% being singletons. CDR1 and CDR2 from the germline V gene are SQVTM and ANQGSEA. The CDR3 has 14 residues. The ends were cut back, 5 bases at V and 4 bases at J, with 17 bases in the middle. Excluded: other autoimmune disease, uncontrolled infection, pregnancy or lactation. PBMCs were isolated from a roughly 10 ml sample of fresh peripheral blood.

The sample consisted of peripheral blood. The chain has TRBV29-1 and TRBJ2-5; tentatively, D is TRBD1 or TRBD2 (9 bases each). This sequence was found in an adult woman with Graves' ophthalmopathy. In DNA, the CDR3 is TGCAGCGTTAACAGGGGGCGGGGGGGAGAGACCCAGTACTTC. Its translation: CSVNRGRGGETQYF.